A single sample gave rise to the 31 T cell receptor beta chains below, sequenced in a study of memory CD8 T cells in hepatitis C reinfection. The time point here: pre-reinfection, 55 to 20 weeks before reinfection detection. Sorted cells were sequenced directly ex vivo without any in vitro expansion. Produced via immunoSEQ multiplex PCR; TCRdb's table is partial and in-frame only. The sample shows just over 50,000 clones, 89% of them seen only once. The specimen sequenced was naive CD8+ T cells sorted from blood. The receptors shown here come from a man aged 18 to 35 with hepatitis C virus infection.

The gene calls are TRBV27 and TRBJ2-1; TRBD2 agrees at 9 bases. Germline V gene data show CDR1 as MNHEY and CDR2 as SMNVEV (reference sequence). The CDR3 consists of 16 residues. With V trimmed by 2 bases and J by 4 bases, 6 bases remained unmatched. CDR3 sequence: CASSLNSGSWYNEQFF. CDR3 bases: TGTGCCAGCAGTTTAAATAGCGGGAGTTGGTACAATGAGCAGTTCTTC.

The CDR3 here is CASSFGLAGSETQYF. CDR3 nucleotide sequence: TGTGCCAGCAGCTTCGGACTAGCGGGGAGTGAGACCCAGTACTTC. The genes are TRBV11-2 and TRBJ2-5; 12 positions agree with TRBD2. V trimming: 3 bases; J trimming: 5 bases; junction bases outside the gene matches: 4. Germline assignment: CDR1 SGHAT and CDR2 FQNNGV. The CDR3 is made up of 15 amino acids. The full variable domain, completed using reference TRBV11-2 and TRBJ2-5, is EAGVAQSPRYKIIEKRQSVAFWCNPISGHATLYWYQQILGQGPKLLIQFQNNGVVDDSQLPKDRFSAERLKGVDSTLKIQPAKLEDSAVYLCASSFGLAGSETQYFGPGTRLLVL.

This sequence joins TRBV7-9 and TRBJ2-3, with D possibly TRBD2 on 6 matching bases. Trimming left V 5 bases short and J 6 bases short, with 21 bases between. CDR1 is SEHNR and CDR2 is FQNEAQ in the germline V gene (reference sequence). CDR3 length equals 16 residues. CDR3 residues: CASSPRAGGDWDTQYF. DNA of the CDR3: TGTGCCAGCAGCCCGCGGGCCGGGGGTGATTGGGATACGCAGTATTTT.

The V call is TRBV11-2, the J call TRBJ1-1, with D maybe TRBD1 (5 bases). Germline CDR1 is SGHAT and CDR2 is FQNNGV. This CDR3 has 14 residues. V was cut by 7 bases and J by 1 base, with 13 bases left in between. The CDR3 is CASNIVGGNTEAFF. DNA of the CDR3: TGTGCCAGCAACATCGTGGGGGGGAACACTGAAGCTTTCTTT.

The gene calls are TRBV10-2 and TRBJ1-1; 10 bases agree with TRBD1. V lost 2 bases, J lost 0 bases, and 3 bases stayed unmatched. CDR3 size: 16 residues. Germline V gene sequence: CDR1 WSHSY, CDR2 SAAADI. In DNA, the CDR3 is TGCGCCAGCAGTGAGAGGGACAGGGGAGTGAACACTGAAGCTTTCTTT. Residues: CASSERDRGVNTEAFF.

The rearrangement joins TRBV7-3 to TRBJ2-2; a weak D match, TRBD1 (5 bases). Germline V gene data show CDR1 as SGHTA and CDR2 as FQGTGA. V lost 1 base, J lost 5 bases, and 14 bases lay in between. This CDR3 region has 16 residues. CDR3 DNA sequence: TGTGCCAGCAGCTTAAATCCGGACACTACTACCGGGGAGCTGTTTTTT. This sequence encodes CASSLNPDTTTGELFF. The variable domain in full, completed from reference TRBV7-3 and TRBJ2-2, reads GAGVSQTPSNKVTEKGKYVELRCDPISGHTALYWYRQSLGQGPEFLIYFQGTGAADDSGLPNDRFFAVRPEGSVSTLKIQRTERGDSAVYLCASSLNPDTTTGELFFGEGSRLTVL.

CDR3 region: CASSSLWDRGQGEQYF. The CDR3 coding sequence is TGTGCCAGCAGTTCCCTTTGGGACAGGGGGCAAGGCGAGCAGTACTTC. The rearrangement links TRBV27 to TRBJ2-7; 12 bases fit TRBD1. The germline V gene encodes CDR1 MNHEY and CDR2 SMNVEV (reference sequence). Trimming took 4 bases from V and 6 from J; bases not matched to a gene: 10. The CDR3 is 16 amino acids.

The chain uses TRBV10-3 and TRBJ2-3; 8 bases agree with TRBD1. Trimming at V came to 0 bases and at J to 5 bases, leaving 7 bases not matched to a gene. Germline V lookup: CDR1 ENHRY, CDR2 SYGVKD. The CDR3 covers 16 residues. The CDR3 region has the DNA TGTGCCATCAGTGAGTCGGCGACAGGGGCTAGAGATACGCAGTATTTT. Protein product: CAISESATGARDTQYF.

This clone occurred a few times. The J gene is TRBJ1-1, the V gene TRBV6-1, with 9 bases aligning to TRBD1. This CDR3 contains 15 residues. Germline V gene lookup returns CDR1 MNHNS and CDR2 SASEGT. After removal of 5 bases from V and 5 bases from J, the junction contained 9 bases not matched to a gene. CDR3 in DNA: TGTGCCAGCAGTATTCCCGGGACAGGGCGGACTGAAGCTTTCTTT. Translated, it gives CASSIPGTGRTEAFF.

The chain carries TRBV5-1 and TRBJ1-1; D perhaps matches TRBD1 (5 bases). The CDR3 consists of 14 residues. In germline, CDR1 is SGHRS, CDR2 YFSETQ. V lost 0 bases to trimming and J lost 3 bases, with 9 bases between them. The chain's CDR3 is CASSLEAGDTEAFF. In DNA form, the CDR3 reads TGCGCCAGCAGCTTGGAGGCGGGGGACACTGAAGCTTTCTTT.

The chain uses TRBV7-9 and TRBJ2-7, with 8 bases aligning to TRBD2. CDR1 and CDR2 from the germline V gene are SEHNR and FQNEAQ (reference sequence). This CDR3 has 14 amino acids. The V gene end was trimmed by 4 bases and the J gene end by 5 bases; junction bases not matched to a gene: 7. The CDR3 DNA sequence: TGTGCCAGCAGCTACTCCCTTAGCGGGAACGAGCAGTACTTC. It yields the protein CASSYSLSGNEQYF.

The sample holds one count of this clone. One end of the junction fails to match germline, which may point to a read error. Other DNA variants within this sample encode the same CDR3. This chain uses TRBV19 with TRBJ2-6, with D perhaps matching TRBD1 (8 bases). From germline, CDR1 is LNHDA and CDR2 SQIVND (reference sequence). This CDR3 contains 16 residues. The CDR3 loop reads CASSPPTGEGANVLTF. CDR3 in DNA: TGTGCCAGTAGTCCACCGACAGGGGAGGGGGCCAACGTCTTGACTTTC.

The chain is built from TRBV14 and TRBJ1-2; maybe TRBD1 (6 bases). Per germline, CDR1 SGHDN and CDR2 FVKESK. The CDR3 sequence is 17 residues long. Trimming pared 1 base from V and 8 bases from J, leaving 23 bases between. The CDR3 is CASSQAVERGGAVGYTF. DNA of the CDR3: TGTGCCAGCAGCCAAGCGGTCGAGAGGGGGGGCGCCGTGGGCTACACCTTC.

The V gene is TRBV5-4, the J gene TRBJ2-2, with TRBD1 matching over 9 bases. Trimming removed 5 bases from V and 4 bases from J; junction bases left unmatched: 6. Germline V gene sequence: CDR1 SGHNT, CDR2 YYREEE (reference sequence). CDR3 length: 15 residues. As DNA, the CDR3 is TGTGCCAGCAGACAAGACAGGGGGGGCACCGGGGAGCTGTTTTTT. This gives the protein CASRQDRGGTGELFF.

The chain uses TRBV6-1 and TRBJ2-5, with 10 bases fitting TRBD1. This CDR3 contains 15 residues. Per germline, CDR1 MNHNS and CDR2 SASEGT. V trimming: 5 bases; J trimming: 4 bases; junction bases outside the gene matches: 7. Written as DNA, the CDR3 is TGTGCCAGCAGTCTACGGGACAGGGGACCAGAGACCCAGTACTTC. This sequence encodes CASSLRDRGPETQYF.

The rearrangement uses TRBV19 and TRBJ2-2, with 10 positions matching TRBD2. This CDR3 contains 15 residues. Germline-derived CDR1 and CDR2 are LNHDA and SQIVND (reference sequence). J lost 6 bases, V lost 4 bases, and 5 bases had no gene match. This CDR3 reads CASSNPSGSSGELFF. The CDR3 nucleotides are TGTGCCAGTAGTAATCCTAGCGGGAGCTCCGGGGAGCTGTTTTTT.

The chain carries TRBV7-2 and TRBJ2-3, with 10 bases lining up with TRBD2. Germline CDR1 and CDR2: SGHTA and FQGNSA. This CDR3 contains 16 residues. V lost 2 bases and J lost 4; bases outside the gene matches: 6. The CDR3 DNA reads TGTGCCAGCAGCTTAACCTTAGCGGGAGGCTCAGATACGCAGTATTTT. Translation gives CASSLTLAGGSDTQYF.

The rearrangement links TRBV5-1 to TRBJ1-1; 8 positions match TRBD1. Unmatched junction bases numbered 7, after V lost 5 bases and J lost 1 base. This CDR3 spans 15 amino acids. Germline CDR1 and CDR2: SGHRS and YFSETQ. The CDR3 protein is CASRYHQGANTEAFF. CDR3 in DNA: TGCGCCAGCAGATATCACCAGGGGGCGAACACTGAAGCTTTCTTT.

The chain employs TRBV4-1 and TRBJ2-5; a weak D match, TRBD2 (7 bases). Trimming shortened V by 4 bases and J by 1 base, and 13 bases separated the two germline ends. Germline CDR1 reads MGHRA; CDR2 reads YSYEKL. The CDR3 runs to 15 residues. CDR3 nucleotide sequence: TGCGCCAGCAGCCCTGTGGGGGGGGCCCAAGAGACCCAGTACTTC. As protein: CASSPVGGAQETQYF.

The chain combines TRBV9 with TRBJ2-3, with D perhaps matching TRBD1 (10 bases). Trimming stripped 4 bases from V and 4 bases from J, with 25 bases between. This CDR3 has 18 amino acids. Germline CDR1 and CDR2: SGDLS and YYNGEE. In DNA form, the CDR3 reads TGTGCCAGCAGCCCCCGGACAGGGGGTAGCGGGAGTGCAGATACGCAGTATTTT. Its protein product is CASSPRTGGSGSADTQYF.

This clone showed up just a few times. The chain combines TRBV6-5 with TRBJ2-6; D is undetermined. CDR3 size: 15 residues. CDR1 and CDR2 (germline): MNHEY, SVGAGI. Trimming pared 6 bases from V and 0 bases from J, leaving 9 bases between. CDR3 protein: CASRQSSSGANVLTF. CDR3 DNA: TGTGCCAGCAGACAGTCGAGCTCTGGGGCCAACGTCCTGACTTTC.

The gene calls are TRBV6-5 and TRBJ1-1; D is uncertain. The CDR3 is 13 amino acids. The germline V gene encodes CDR1 MNHEY and CDR2 SVGAGI. Trimming removed 2 bases at V and 5 bases at J, with 9 bases between. The CDR3 spells CASSYVGGTEAFF. Here the CDR3 DNA reads TGTGCCAGCAGTTACGTCGGAGGAACTGAAGCTTTCTTT.

The genes are TRBV29-1 and TRBJ2-1, with D uncertain. The CDR3 totals 14 residues. CDR1 and CDR2 (germline): SQVTM, ANQGSEA. V was clipped by 2 bases and J by 2 bases, with 10 bases between them. For the CDR3, the DNA is TGCAGCGTTGAATCACGTTCGGCCTACAATGAGCAGTTCTTC. As protein: CSVESRSAYNEQFF.

This chain joins TRBV5-4 and TRBJ2-5, with D perhaps TRBD1 (5 bases). There are 13 residues in the CDR3. CDR1 is SGHNT, CDR2 YYREEE, per germline (reference sequence). Deletions cut 0 bases from V and 3 bases from J, with 6 bases between. In DNA, the CDR3 is TGTGCCAGCAGCTTGGCAGGGAAAGAGACCCAGTACTTC. Translation gives CASSLAGKETQYF.

This clone was counted only a few times. This may arise from a read error, as a much more abundant clone is one base away. This rearrangement joins TRBV6-5 to TRBJ2-2; 8 bases are a match to TRBD2. The CDR3 is 13 amino acids. Germline values: CDR1 MNHEY, CDR2 SVGAGI. The V and J ends lost 6 bases and 4 bases, in that order; junction bases with no gene match: 1. CDR3 region: CASSSGSTGELFF. In DNA, the CDR3 is TGTGCCAGCAGCAGCGGGAGCACCGGGGAGCTGTTTTTT.

The V and J genes are TRBV6-5 and TRBJ2-3; 7 bases align to TRBD1. Germline V lookup: CDR1 MNHEY, CDR2 SVGAGI. The CDR3 totals 12 residues. V lost 8 bases and J lost 7; bases outside the gene matches: 6. CDR3 sequence reads: CASGVGGHTQYF. DNA of the CDR3: TGTGCCAGCGGGGTAGGGGGCCATACGCAGTATTTT.

The V call is TRBV7-8, the J call TRBJ2-2; 14 bases are a match to TRBD2. The CDR3 has 16 residues. The junction had 7 bases not matched to a gene; V was cut back by 5 bases and J by 8 bases. From germline, CDR1 is SGHVS and CDR2 FQNEAQ. The CDR3 DNA follows: TGTGCCAGCAGCCCTGGGACTAGCGGGAGAACAGGGGAGCTGTTTTTT. The encoded protein is CASSPGTSGRTGELFF.

The genes are TRBV7-8 and TRBJ2-1, with a possible D match to TRBD2 (5 bases). The CDR3 is 13 residues long. The ends were cut back, 7 bases at V and 10 bases at J, with 17 bases in the middle. The V gene's germline CDR1 is SGHVS and CDR2 FQNEAQ. The CDR3 nucleotides are TGTGCCAGCACCCCGGAGGTCCCTAAGGAGCAGTTCTTC. Translated: CASTPEVPKEQFF.

The chain employs TRBV6-5 and TRBJ1-1; D not resolved. Trimming removed 5 bases from V and 0 bases from J, with 4 bases in between. The CDR3 runs 12 residues. Germline CDR1 and CDR2: MNHEY and SVGAGI. The CDR3 spells CASSQLNTEAFF. In DNA form, the CDR3 reads TGTGCCAGCAGTCAGTTGAACACTGAAGCTTTCTTT.

The chain recombines TRBV7-8 with TRBJ1-2, with D maybe TRBD1 (5 bases). The CDR3 loop spans 13 amino acids. Trimming left V 2 bases short and J 2 bases short, with 6 bases between. CDR1 is SGHVS, CDR2 FQNEAQ, per germline. The CDR3 DNA reads as TGTGCCAGCAGCTTATACAGGAACTATGGCTACACCTTC. Protein product: CASSLYRNYGYTF.

This clone was observed once. The genes are TRBV7-9 and TRBJ2-3; 13 nucleotides match TRBD2. Germline CDR1 and CDR2: SEHNR and FQNEAQ (reference sequence). V was pared by 5 bases and J by 5 bases, with 10 bases of the junction left unmatched. The CDR3 is made up of 17 amino acids. The CDR3 loop reads CASSRTGTSGAGDTQYF. The CDR3 coding sequence is TGTGCCAGCAGCCGTACCGGGACTAGCGGGGCGGGAGATACGCAGTATTTT.